This TCR beta chain was obtained from a study of T-cell reconstitution after alpha-beta-depleted transplantation in children (TCRdb year 2016). General notes on the study: Using TCR repertoire profiling, the study followed T-cell immune reconstitution in a quantitative way in children after TCRalphabeta/CD19-depleted allogeneic hematopoietic cell transplantation. Results and caveats for the whole study, not just this receptor: The apparently early recovery of alphabetaT-cell counts about two months after transplant reportedly depended on only several hundred rapidly expanded clones that came from non-depleted graft cells. Hyperexpanded clone frequencies declined over subsequent months; after one year, T-cell counts and TCRbeta diversity were mostly attributed to newly produced T cells. In some patients, the high TCRbeta diversity seen at day 60 was put down to recipient T cells and intrathymic progenitors that had survived conditioning.

A distance of 12 bases separates the germline ends of V and J, which lose 5 bases and 2 bases respectively. Via the germline V gene, CDR1 is SGHTA and CDR2 FQGTGA. The CDR3 holds 15 amino acids from the cysteine to the phenylalanine. The entry retains the CDR3 DNA only, 45 bases that are in frame from base 1. Library construction relied on PCR. Data came from an Illumina HiSeq 2500. TCR libraries were prepared with molecular barcoding, using unique molecular identifiers to normalize TCRbeta repertoire quantification. The public sequencing data were trimmed at Q25 with fastp and processed into clonotypes with MiXCR by TCRdb, which kept only in-frame beta chains. Each CDR3 protein gets just one entry, which takes the most common genes and DNA from the rows behind it. The sample records fewer than 500,000 distinct CDR3 sequences, around two fifths of which are singletons. The ten largest clonotypes hold around 29% of the sample.

Concerning this clonotype: Its antigen has not been determined. The sample holds no much larger clone one base away, and base qualities are not on file.

The intended sense of this specimen's treatment or condition label: allogeneic hematopoietic cell transplantation with graft depleted of TCRalphabeta T cells and CD19 B cells. TCRalphabeta/CD19-depleted allogeneic hematopoietic cell grafts were given to the transplant recipients, all of whom were children. Material: PBMCs, obtained before TCRalphabeta/CD19-depleted stem cell transplant. This TCR was sampled from a girl aged 2 to 9 with aplastic anemia, due to receive a stem cell transplant. The chain is assembled from TRBV7-3 and TRBJ2-2; 6 matching bases give a weak D call of TRBD1. The DNA reads as follows: TGTGCCAGCAGCCCCCGGGGACATAACACCGGGGAGCTGTTTTTT. It translates as CASSPRGHNTGELFF.